A single sample is the source of the 27 T cell receptor beta chains below, sequenced in a study of early T cells in non-severe SARS-CoV-2 infection. A single record per CDR3 protein comes from TCRdb applying MiXCR to the 5' RACE reads. The sample has about 60,000 distinct CDR3 sequences; 8% to 9% are singletons. The sequenced material came from whole blood. The receptor set was obtained from an adult who was a healthcare worker with PCR-confirmed SARS-CoV-2 infection or an uninfected control (not recorded which).

This clonotype occurred a few times. The J gene is TRBJ1-2, the V gene TRBV7-2, with a tentative D call TRBD1 (6 bases). CDR1 SGHTA and CDR2 FQGNSA come from the germline V gene. The CDR3 runs 13 residues. The germline V and J ends were trimmed by 7 bases and 5 bases, with 14 bases remaining between them. The CDR3 region is CASTGGGLYGYTF. In nucleotides, the CDR3 is TGTGCCAGCACCGGAGGGGGGCTGTATGGCTACACCTTC.

This clonotype was seen repeatedly, ten times or more. The CDR3: CASNLGGFGNTIYF. CDR3 nucleotide sequence: TGTGCCAGCAACCTGGGAGGGTTCGGAAACACCATATATTTT. The chain carries TRBV12-3 or TRBV12-4 and TRBJ1-3, with D unresolved. V was shortened by 7 bases and J by 4 bases, with 14 bases between the two germline ends. This CDR3 comprises 14 residues.

This clonotype was observed many times. V gene TRBV6-2 or TRBV6-3 combines with J gene TRBJ2-7; the D gene could be TRBD1 or TRBD2 (10 bases each). Germline V gene lookup returns CDR1 MNHEY and CDR2 SVGEGT. This CDR3 comprises 18 residues. The ends were cut back, 6 bases at V and 7 bases at J, with 31 bases in the middle. CDR3 in amino acids: CASRHRDRGASGSREQYF. Written as DNA, the CDR3 is TGTGCCAGCAGACACCGGGACAGGGGTGCTAGCGGGAGCAGGGAGCAGTACTTC.

This clonotype was counted ten times or more. The chain links TRBV7-2 to TRBJ1-5, with D tentatively TRBD1 (5 bases). This CDR3 has 13 residues. CDR1 is SGHTA, CDR2 FQGNSA, per germline. The V end lost 5 bases, the J end lost 7 bases, and 12 bases lay between the germline ends. CDR3 sequence (DNA): TGTGCCAGCAGCCCCAGGTGGGGCCAGCCCCAGCATTTT. Residues: CASSPRWGQPQHF.

This chain links TRBV28 with TRBJ1-4, with TRBD1 matching 9 bases. V shed 5 bases, J shed 5 bases, and the junction held 3 bases outside the gene matches. The CDR3 sequence is 14 residues long. From germline, CDR1 is MDHEN and CDR2 SYDVKM. The CDR3 sequence is CASSAGTGNEKLFF. The CDR3 region has the DNA TGTGCCAGCAGTGCCGGGACAGGGAATGAAAAACTGTTTTTT.

The table lists this clonotype with many counts. DNA for the CDR3: TGTGCCAGCAGGCTGGGGACAGGGCGGCGCAATCAGCCCCAGCATTTT. Its protein is CASRLGTGRRNQPQHF. This chain connects TRBV6-6 to TRBJ1-5, with TRBD1 matching over 9 bases. There are 16 residues in the CDR3. Germline loops: CDR1 MNHNY, CDR2 SVGAGI (reference sequence). J gave up 2 bases and V 6 bases, and 8 bases lay outside the gene matches.

This chain links TRBV20-1 with TRBJ2-4; 7 positions match TRBD2. Germline trimming cut 5 bases from V and 8 bases from J; bases unmatched to any gene: 12. This CDR3 has 14 residues. Germline V gene sequence: CDR1 DFQATT, CDR2 SNEGSKA (reference sequence). This chain's CDR3 is CSALAGAGRDIQYF. The CDR3 region has the DNA TGCAGTGCTCTGGCGGGAGCGGGGCGGGACATTCAGTACTTC.

This clonotype was recorded at least ten times. The genes are TRBV29-1 and TRBJ2-7; D is unclear. Trimming removed 2 bases at V and 4 bases at J, with 6 bases between. The CDR3 contains 11 residues. Germline V gene lookup returns CDR1 SQVTM and CDR2 ANQGSEA. This CDR3 reads CSVEREYEQYF. In nucleotides, the CDR3 is TGCAGCGTTGAAAGGGAATACGAGCAGTACTTC.

In this sample, this clonotype turned up many times. This chain uses TRBV5-1 with TRBJ2-7, with 7 bases fitting TRBD1. J lost 0 bases, V lost 5 bases, and 8 bases had no gene match. Germline V gene lookup returns CDR1 SGHRS and CDR2 YFSETQ. The CDR3 loop spans 15 amino acids. In DNA, the CDR3 is TGCGCCAGCAGTGACGGACAGGCCAGCTCCTACGAGCAGTACTTC. Translating gives CASSDGQASSYEQYF.

The chain has TRBV29-1 and TRBJ2-1; D gene unclear. Germline CDR1 and CDR2: SQVTM and ANQGSEA. This CDR3 region has 12 residues. The V end lost 3 bases, the J end lost 4 bases, and 7 bases lay between the germline ends. CDR3 residues: CSVDLGYNEQFF. In DNA form, the CDR3 reads TGCAGCGTTGATCTGGGATACAATGAGCAGTTCTTC.

The chain has TRBV13 and TRBJ2-4, with 12 bases lining up with TRBD2. With 5 bases clipped from V and 2 bases from J, the junction kept 7 bases outside the gene matches. The CDR3 has 17 residues. The germline V gene encodes CDR1 PRHDT and CDR2 FYEKMQ (reference sequence). CDR3 loop: CASSPGTSGYTKNIQYF. For the CDR3, the DNA is TGTGCCAGCAGCCCGGGGACTAGCGGGTATACCAAAAACATTCAGTACTTC.

This clonotype was observed a few times. The chain carries TRBV6-5 and TRBJ2-7; perhaps TRBD2 as D (5 bases). The ends were cut back, 7 bases at V and 0 bases at J, with 13 bases in the middle. Germline V gene lookup returns CDR1 MNHEY and CDR2 SVGAGI. The CDR3 consists of 14 residues. The chain's CDR3 is CASTGNGSSYEQYF. CDR3 in DNA: TGTGCCAGCACCGGCAATGGGAGCTCCTACGAGCAGTACTTC.

This clonotype has only a few counts. This chain links TRBV29-1 with TRBJ2-1; no clear D. Germline values: CDR1 SQVTM, CDR2 ANQGSEA. Trimming took 1 base from V and 0 from J, leaving 10 bases between them. There are 15 residues in the CDR3. This CDR3 is CSVEGGPSSYNEQFF. CDR3 nucleotide sequence: TGCAGCGTTGAAGGAGGACCGAGCTCCTACAATGAGCAGTTCTTC.

This clonotype was detected only a few times. This chain uses TRBV5-1 with TRBJ2-1, with 10 bases aligning to TRBD2. The V and J ends lost 0 bases and 4 bases, in that order; junction bases with no gene match: 10. Germline V gene sequence: CDR1 SGHRS, CDR2 YFSETQ. The CDR3 runs 18 residues. CDR3 amino acids: CASSLGPSGSTPYNEQFF. The CDR3 nucleotides are TGCGCCAGCAGCTTGGGCCCTAGCGGGAGTACCCCTTACAATGAGCAGTTCTTC.

The sample holds many counts of this clonotype. The V call is TRBV28, the J call TRBJ1-2; 8 nucleotides align to TRBD1. Per the germline V gene, CDR1 is MDHEN and CDR2 is SYDVKM. The CDR3 is made up of 13 amino acids. The V and J ends lost 9 bases and 7 bases, in that order; junction bases with no gene match: 10. The CDR3 spells CASTATGGVGYTF. The CDR3 DNA reads as TGTGCCAGTACGGCCACAGGGGGGGTTGGCTACACCTTC.

The chain carries TRBV25-1 and TRBJ2-1; TRBD2 is a possible D gene (6 bases). The CDR3 totals 13 residues. V lost 6 bases, J lost 7 bases, and 13 bases lay in between. CDR1 is MGHDK, CDR2 SYGVNS, per germline. The CDR3 DNA reads as TGTGCCAGCAGCGCGGGGTCTTTTAATGAGCAGTTCTTC. As protein: CASSAGSFNEQFF.

J is TRBJ2-1 and V is TRBV7-2; no firm D call. Germline CDR1 reads SGHTA; CDR2 reads FQGNSA. This CDR3 has 14 residues. V shed 2 bases and J shed 10 bases, with 15 bases lying between them. The CDR3 nucleotides are TGTGCCAGCAGCTTATCATCATGGGCTACAGAGCAGTTCTTC. It codes for CASSLSSWATEQFF.

This clonotype was seen at least ten times. The J gene is TRBJ1-4, the V gene TRBV25-1; D remains unclear. The CDR3 is 16 residues long. Trimming shortened V by 0 bases and J by 0 bases, and 8 bases separated the two germline ends. Germline CDR1 and CDR2: MGHDK and SYGVNS. In DNA form, the CDR3 reads TGTGCCAGCAGTGAATATTCGGCAGCAACTAATGAAAAACTGTTTTTT. It translates to CASSEYSAATNEKLFF.

This clonotype was observed many times. V is TRBV20-1 and J is TRBJ1-1; maybe TRBD1 (6 bases). The V and J ends lost 1 base and 1 base respectively, with 22 bases between them. This CDR3 has 18 residues. The germline CDR1 and CDR2 sequences are DFQATT and SNEGSKA (reference sequence). The CDR3 sequence is CSARAGGTGKRSNTEAFF. CDR3 nucleotide sequence: TGCAGTGCTAGAGCGGGGGGTACAGGGAAACGGTCGAACACTGAAGCTTTCTTT.

The chain is built from TRBV29-1 and TRBJ1-1, with D unresolved. Per germline, CDR1 SQVTM and CDR2 ANQGSEA. CDR3 length: 12 residues. Trimming shortened V by 4 bases and J by 5 bases, and 11 bases separated the two germline ends. In nucleotides, the CDR3 is TGCAGCGTTGTCGAGGGAATGACTGAAGCTTTCTTT. Encoded protein: CSVVEGMTEAFF.

This rearrangement joins TRBV4-2 to TRBJ2-3; 9 nucleotides align to TRBD2. The CDR3 length is 16 residues. V shed 0 bases, J shed 2 bases, and the junction held 3 bases outside the gene matches. Germline CDR1 reads LGHNA; CDR2 reads YNFKEQ. CDR3 nucleotide sequence: TGTGCCAGCAGCCAAGAGACTAGCGGAAACACAGATACGCAGTATTTT. This codes for CASSQETSGNTDTQYF.

The chain recombines TRBV29-1 with TRBJ2-1; no clear D gene. In germline, CDR1 is SQVTM, CDR2 ANQGSEA. The CDR3 is made up of 13 amino acids. Trimming took 1 base from V and 0 from J, leaving 4 bases between them. The CDR3 sequence is CSVEGASYNEQFF. CDR3 in DNA: TGCAGCGTTGAAGGGGCCTCCTACAATGAGCAGTTCTTC.

This clonotype was found many times. V usage is TRBV12-3 or TRBV12-4 and J usage is TRBJ2-1; 10 bases fit TRBD2. After removal of 2 bases from V and 7 bases from J, the junction contained 8 bases not matched to a gene. CDR3 length equals 16 residues. The CDR3 DNA reads as TGTGCCAGCAGTTTATCGTCTAGCGGGAGAATTAATGAGCAGTTCTTC. Residues: CASSLSSSGRINEQFF.

CDR3 in DNA: TGTGCCAGCAGCCCACATTCGGACCCCGCCACTGAAGCTTTCTTT. Its translation: CASSPHSDPATEAFF. The chain has TRBV5-5 and TRBJ1-1; D is uncertain. The CDR3 runs to 15 residues. The V gene lost 4 bases and the J gene lost 4 bases, with 17 bases spanning the gap. CDR1 and CDR2 (germline): SGHKS, YYEKEE (reference sequence).

This clonotype was found many times. Sequence at one end of the junction differs from germline and may be a read error. The V call is TRBV11-3, the J call TRBJ2-1; possible D gene TRBD2, 6 bases. The germline V gene encodes CDR1 SGHNT and CDR2 YENEEA. The CDR3 contains 14 residues. CDR3 protein: CASSIRDSDNEQFF. Written as DNA, the CDR3 is TGTGCCAGCAGCATCCGGGACTCCGACAATGAGCAGTTCTTC. The whole variable domain, remainder taken from reference TRBV11-3 and TRBJ2-1, is EAGVVQSPRYKIIEKKQPVAFWCNPISGHNTLYWYLQNLGQGPELLIRYENEEAVDDSQLPKDRFSAERLKGVDSTLKIQPAELGDSAVYLCASSIRDSDNEQFFGPGTRLTVL.

This clonotype has ten or more counts. CDR3 in amino acids: CAIRESNTIYF. CDR3 sequence (DNA): TGTGCCATCAGAGAATCGAACACCATATATTTT. The chain links TRBV10-3 to TRBJ1-3; D remains ambiguous. Germline lookup yields CDR1 ENHRY and CDR2 SYGVKD. CDR3 length equals 11 residues. V lost 6 bases and J 7 bases, leaving 7 bases between the germline ends.

The chain uses TRBV29-1 and TRBJ2-7; D ambiguous. The V gene lost 0 bases and the J gene lost 6 bases, with 15 bases spanning the gap. From germline, CDR1 is SQVTM and CDR2 ANQGSEA. The CDR3 runs to 14 residues. CDR3 residues: CSVEDGRRKSEQYF. In DNA form, the CDR3 reads TGCAGCGTTGAAGATGGGCGGAGAAAAAGCGAGCAGTACTTC.